Listed below are T cell receptor beta chains from one sample, sequenced in a study of blood T cell repertoires in COVID-19. The method was immunoSEQ multiplex PCR; TCRdb's version includes in-frame clones alone and lacks a portion of them. The data show 200,000 to 300,000 clones, 86% seen once. The sequenced sample consisted of peripheral blood. These receptors were collected from a woman in her thirties who had recovered from COVID-19. Each CDR3 is given with its conserved first and last residue.

>TRBV2|TRBJ2-5
CASITGHLETQYF
>TRBV5-1|TRBJ1-1
CASSLLGGTEAFF
>TRBV4-2|TRBJ2-7
CASSQDFFRDSYEQYF
>TRBV5-4|TRBJ2-1
CASSLTGQLGNEQFF
>TRBV6-5|TRBJ2-3
CASSPLAGDTDTQYF
>TRBV7-9|TRBJ2-1
CASRSGTSRGPHNEQFF
>TRBV4-1|TRBJ2-7
CASSQDSVEQYF
>TRBV5-1|TRBJ2-2
CASSLGVGGANTGELFF
>TRBV5-1|TRBJ1-1
CASSRGTENTEAFF
>TRBV5-1|TRBJ1-1
CASSWGRNTEAFF
>TRBV7-3|TRBJ1-3
CASSLRSGSGNTIYF
>TRBV3-1/TRBV3-2|TRBJ2-5
CASSQGSGGLQETQYF
>TRBV4-2|TRBJ2-7
CASSRQGGYEQYF
>TRBV23-1|TRBJ2-7
CASSQPPPALGGSSYEQYF
>TRBV19|TRBJ2-3
CASSIAPSSTDTQYF
>TRBV5-1|TRBJ1-3
CASNLGGSGNTIYF
>TRBV10-1|TRBJ2-1
CASSRLAGGPNEQFF
>TRBV6-5|TRBJ2-7
CASSLFGTPSREQYF
>TRBV7-2|TRBJ2-1
CASSNPYRAYNEQFF
>TRBV9|TRBJ2-1
CASSDGTANEQFF
>TRBV10-3|TRBJ2-5
CAISEGAGAVETQYF
>TRBV7-9|TRBJ2-7
CASSQSVYEQYF
>TRBV6-2/TRBV6-3|TRBJ2-1
CASSSTGVLNEQFF
>TRBV5-1|TRBJ2-3
CASSGTGGTDTQYF
>TRBV4-1|TRBJ2-2
CASSLREANTGELFF
>TRBV27|TRBJ1-5
CASSPRTGNQPQHF
>TRBV2|TRBJ2-4
CASSEERDGAKNIQYF
>TRBV19|TRBJ2-7
CASSPGHYEQYF
>TRBV19|TRBJ2-2
CASTATPAGGGQIGELFF
>TRBV4-1|TRBJ1-5
CASSQTGGRNQPQHF
>TRBV5-6|TRBJ2-7
CASSWALGGGIGYEQYF
>TRBV6-5|TRBJ1-5
CASSFGQTNQPQHF
>TRBV10-3|TRBJ1-1
CAISESREENTEAFF
>TRBV5-4|TRBJ2-3
CASSYSGTSGATQYF
>TRBV11-1|TRBJ2-1
CASSQTPGLAGNEQFF
>TRBV6-5|TRBJ2-2
CATGQGVRTGELFF
>TRBV27|TRBJ1-4
CASSPSFFGFAEKLFF
>TRBV7-9|TRBJ1-3
CASSVRTDSGNTIYF
>TRBV24-1|TRBJ2-3
CATSDTGGPPKYF
>TRBV7-3|TRBJ1-6
CASSSGDPRNSPLHF
>TRBV19|TRBJ2-1
CASSRSGGAFDEQFF
>TRBV11-1|TRBJ1-6
CASSSSLYSPLHF
>TRBV18|TRBJ2-3
CASSLPLARDTQYF
>TRBV5-6|TRBJ2-7
CASSLKVGGQYF
>TRBV9|TRBJ2-1
CASSLTGEDYNEQFF